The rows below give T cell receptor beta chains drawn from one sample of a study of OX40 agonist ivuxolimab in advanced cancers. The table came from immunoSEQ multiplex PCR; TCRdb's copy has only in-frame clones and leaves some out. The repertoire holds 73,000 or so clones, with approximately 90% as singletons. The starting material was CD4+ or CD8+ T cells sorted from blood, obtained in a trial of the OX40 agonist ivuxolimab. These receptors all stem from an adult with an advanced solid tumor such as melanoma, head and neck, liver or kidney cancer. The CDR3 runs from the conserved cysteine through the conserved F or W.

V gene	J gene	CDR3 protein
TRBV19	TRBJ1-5	CASRITGGGNQPQHF
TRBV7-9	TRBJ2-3	CASGQFASTDTQYF
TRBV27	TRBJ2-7	CASSFGTGYVGEQYF
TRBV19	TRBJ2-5	CASSPDGTSGRETQYF
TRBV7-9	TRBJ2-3	CASSLGTLRGPSTDTQYF
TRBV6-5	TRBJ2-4	CASSLKRGAKNIQYF
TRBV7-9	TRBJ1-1	CASSLGQGMNTEAFF
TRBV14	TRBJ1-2	CASSQDLGSMNGYTF
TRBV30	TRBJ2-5	CASSLGTGTQETQYF
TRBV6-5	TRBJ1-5	CASSLDGSIQPQHF
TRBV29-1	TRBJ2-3	CSVELAADTQYF
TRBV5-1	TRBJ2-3	CASSLEGSKLGGLGTDTQYF
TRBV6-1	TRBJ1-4	CASSDGQGGEKLFF
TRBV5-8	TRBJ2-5	CASSLVGASGILETQYF
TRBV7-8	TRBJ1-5	CASSELTGANNQPQHF
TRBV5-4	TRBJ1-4	CASSTTVGSEKLFF
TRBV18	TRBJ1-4	CASSPQGLTSNEKLFF
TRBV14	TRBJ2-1	CASSQASRHNEQFF
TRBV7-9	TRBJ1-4	CASSPPGRLEKLFF
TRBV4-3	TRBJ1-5	CASSRRRGSNQPQHF
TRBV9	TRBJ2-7	CASSPLSGSGTYEQYF
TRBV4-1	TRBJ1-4	CASSPPRGGGEKLFF
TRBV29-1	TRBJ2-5	CSVVGLAGETQYF
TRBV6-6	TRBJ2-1	CASSYSWTGANEQFF
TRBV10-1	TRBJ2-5	CASSGQLQETQYF
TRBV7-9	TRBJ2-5	CASSLAGQGSAETQYF
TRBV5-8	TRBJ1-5	CASSPQTAGGNQPQHF
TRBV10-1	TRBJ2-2	CASSESLVAGELFF
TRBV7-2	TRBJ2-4	CATSDRAKNIQYF
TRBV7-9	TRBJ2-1	CASSLAGGLNEQFF
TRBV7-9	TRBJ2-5	CASVKLIVAGGLETQYF
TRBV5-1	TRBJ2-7	CASSQLAGGPVEQYF
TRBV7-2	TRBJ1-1	CASSLLGQGEKGAFF
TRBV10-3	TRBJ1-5	CATRKTGETNQPQHF
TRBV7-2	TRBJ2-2	CASGEQGTNTGELFF
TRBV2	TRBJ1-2	CASNGQLFYGYTF
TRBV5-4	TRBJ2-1	CASSLAGTSNEQFF
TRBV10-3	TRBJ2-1	CAISGKGLAGNNEQFF
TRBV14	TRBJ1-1	CASSQDGGIEAFF
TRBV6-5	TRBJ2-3	CASKQVLTDTQYF
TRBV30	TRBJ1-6	CAWSVRGTSNSPLHF
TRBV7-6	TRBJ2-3	CASSLAGGGASTDTQYF
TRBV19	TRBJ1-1	CASSISGANTEAFF
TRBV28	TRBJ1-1	CASSFSGTLAWTEAFF
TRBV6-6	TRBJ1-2	CASRVGERYGYTF
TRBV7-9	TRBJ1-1	CASSPGQGVGAFF